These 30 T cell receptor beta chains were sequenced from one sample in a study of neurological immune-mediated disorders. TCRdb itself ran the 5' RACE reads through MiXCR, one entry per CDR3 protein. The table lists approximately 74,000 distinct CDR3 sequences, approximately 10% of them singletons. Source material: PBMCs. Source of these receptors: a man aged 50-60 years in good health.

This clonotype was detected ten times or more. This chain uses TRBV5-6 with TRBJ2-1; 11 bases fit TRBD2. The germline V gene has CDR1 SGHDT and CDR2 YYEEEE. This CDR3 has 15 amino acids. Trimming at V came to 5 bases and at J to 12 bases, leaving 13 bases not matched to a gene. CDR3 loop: CASSFPGLAESGQFF. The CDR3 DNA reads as TGTGCCAGCAGTTTTCCGGGACTAGCGGAAAGTGGGCAGTTCTTC.

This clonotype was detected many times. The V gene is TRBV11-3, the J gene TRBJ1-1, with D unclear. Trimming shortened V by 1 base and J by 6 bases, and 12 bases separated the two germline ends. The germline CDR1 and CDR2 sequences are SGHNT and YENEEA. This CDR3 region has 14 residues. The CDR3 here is CASSLGGRAAEAFF. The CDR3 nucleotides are TGTGCCAGCAGCTTAGGAGGGAGGGCAGCTGAAGCTTTCTTT.

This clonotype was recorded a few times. This CDR3 is CASSERQGTGMNIQYF. DNA for the CDR3: TGTGCCAGCAGCGAGCGTCAAGGGACAGGGATGAACATTCAGTACTTC. This chain uses TRBV7-9 with TRBJ2-4; TRBD1 agrees at 9 bases. The V and J ends lost 5 bases and 7 bases, in that order; junction bases with no gene match: 12. The germline gives CDR1 SEHNR, CDR2 FQNEAQ (reference sequence). The CDR3 covers 16 residues.

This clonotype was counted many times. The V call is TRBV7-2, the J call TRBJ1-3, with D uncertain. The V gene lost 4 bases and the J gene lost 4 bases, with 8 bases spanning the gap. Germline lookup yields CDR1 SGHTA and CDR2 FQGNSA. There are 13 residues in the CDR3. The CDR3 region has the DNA TGTGCCAGCAGCTATAGAACGGGAAACACCATATATTTT. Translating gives CASSYRTGNTIYF.

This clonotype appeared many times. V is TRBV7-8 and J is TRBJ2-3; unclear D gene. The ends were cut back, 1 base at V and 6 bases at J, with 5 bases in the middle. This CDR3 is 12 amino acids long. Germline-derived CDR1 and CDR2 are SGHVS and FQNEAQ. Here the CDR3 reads CASSLGRDTQYF. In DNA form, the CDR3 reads TGTGCCAGCAGCTTAGGGCGGGATACGCAGTATTTT.

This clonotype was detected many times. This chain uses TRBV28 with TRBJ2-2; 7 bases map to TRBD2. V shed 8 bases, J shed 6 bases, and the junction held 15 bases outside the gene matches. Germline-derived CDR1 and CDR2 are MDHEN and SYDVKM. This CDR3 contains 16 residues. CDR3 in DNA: TGTGCCAGCTACATCACCCCCGGGGGGAGTGCCGGGGAGCTGTTTTTT. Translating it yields CASYITPGGSAGELFF. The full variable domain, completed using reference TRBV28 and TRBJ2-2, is DVKVTQSSRYLVKRTGEKVFLECVQDMDHENMFWYRQDPGLGLRLIYFSYDVKMKEKGDIPEGYSVSREKKERFSLILESASTNQTSMYLCASYITPGGSAGELFFGEGSRLTVL.

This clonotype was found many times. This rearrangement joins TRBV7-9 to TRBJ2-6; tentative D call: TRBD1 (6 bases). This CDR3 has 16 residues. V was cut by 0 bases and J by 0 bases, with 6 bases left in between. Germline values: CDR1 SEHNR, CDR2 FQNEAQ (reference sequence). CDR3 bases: TGTGCCAGCAGCTTAGCGGGACACTCTGGGGCCAACGTCCTGACTTTC. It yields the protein CASSLAGHSGANVLTF.

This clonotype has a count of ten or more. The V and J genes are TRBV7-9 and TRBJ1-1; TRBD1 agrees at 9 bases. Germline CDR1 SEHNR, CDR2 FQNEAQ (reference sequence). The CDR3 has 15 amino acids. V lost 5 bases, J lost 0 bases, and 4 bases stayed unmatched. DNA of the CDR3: TGTGCCAGCAGCATGACAGGGGGAATGAACACTGAAGCTTTCTTT. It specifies CASSMTGGMNTEAFF. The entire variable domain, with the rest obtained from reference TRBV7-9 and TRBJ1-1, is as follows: DTGVSQNPRHKITKRGQNVTFRCDPISEHNRLYWYRQTLGQGPEFLTYFQNEAQLEKSRLLSDRFSAERPKGSFSTLEIQRTEQGDSAMYLCASSMTGGMNTEAFFGQGTRLTVV.

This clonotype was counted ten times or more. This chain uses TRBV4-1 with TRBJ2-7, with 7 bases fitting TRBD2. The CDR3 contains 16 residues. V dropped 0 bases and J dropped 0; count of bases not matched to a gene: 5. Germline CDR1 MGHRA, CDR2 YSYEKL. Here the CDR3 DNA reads TGCGCCAGCAGCCAAGACGTAGTAGCGGGCTCCTACGAGCAGTACTTC. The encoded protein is CASSQDVVAGSYEQYF.

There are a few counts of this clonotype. The chain's CDR3 is CASSLDRDDQPQHF. The CDR3 DNA sequence: TGTGCCAGCTCACTCGACAGGGATGATCAGCCCCAGCATTTT. The chain uses TRBV18 and TRBJ1-5; 7 positions agree with TRBD1. Germline loops: CDR1 KGHSH, CDR2 LQKENI. The CDR3 consists of 14 residues. V was clipped by 4 bases and J by 5 bases; unmatched bases: 5.

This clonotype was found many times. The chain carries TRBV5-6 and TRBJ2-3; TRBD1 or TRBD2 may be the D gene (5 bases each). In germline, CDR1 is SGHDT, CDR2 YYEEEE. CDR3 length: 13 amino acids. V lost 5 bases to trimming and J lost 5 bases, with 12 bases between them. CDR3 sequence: CASSFRGGDTQYF. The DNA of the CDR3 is TGTGCCAGCAGTTTCCGGGGCGGAGATACGCAGTATTTT. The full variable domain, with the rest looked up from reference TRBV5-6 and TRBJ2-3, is DAGVTQSPTHLIKTRGQQVTLRCSPKSGHDTVSWYQQALGQGPQFIFQYYEEEERQRGNFPDRFSGHQFPNYSSELNVNALLLGDSALYLCASSFRGGDTQYFGPGTRLTVL.

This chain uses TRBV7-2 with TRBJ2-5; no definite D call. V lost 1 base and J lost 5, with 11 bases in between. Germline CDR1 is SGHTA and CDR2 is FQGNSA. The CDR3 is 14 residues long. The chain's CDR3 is CASSLGGRAETQYF. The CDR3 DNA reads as TGTGCCAGCAGCTTAGGCGGTAGAGCGGAGACCCAGTACTTC.

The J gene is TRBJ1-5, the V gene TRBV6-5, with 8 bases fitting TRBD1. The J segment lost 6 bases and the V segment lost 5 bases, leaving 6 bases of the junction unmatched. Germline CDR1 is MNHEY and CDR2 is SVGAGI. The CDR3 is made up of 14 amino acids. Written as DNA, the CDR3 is TGTGCCAGCAGTGGACAGGGCGGGGGTCAGCCCCAGCATTTT. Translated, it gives CASSGQGGGQPQHF.

CDR3 DNA sequence: TGTGCCAGCAGGGAGCTAGCGGGAGGGTCCCACAATGAGCAGTTCTTC. Translated, it gives CASRELAGGSHNEQFF. V usage is TRBV2 and J usage is TRBJ2-1, with 12 bases fitting TRBD2. Trimming took 6 bases from V and 5 from J; bases not matched to a gene: 8. Germline loops: CDR1 SNHLY, CDR2 FYNNEI. CDR3 length: 16 residues.

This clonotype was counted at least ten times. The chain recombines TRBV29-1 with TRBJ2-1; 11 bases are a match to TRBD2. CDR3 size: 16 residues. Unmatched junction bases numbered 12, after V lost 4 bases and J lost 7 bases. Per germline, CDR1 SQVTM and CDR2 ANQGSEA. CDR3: CSVAVLGLAATNEQFF. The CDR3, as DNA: TGCAGCGTTGCGGTGTTGGGACTAGCGGCCACAAATGAGCAGTTCTTC.

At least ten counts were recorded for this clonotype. The CDR3 region is CASSSRRGSGNTIYF. The CDR3 nucleotides are TGTGCCAGCAGCTCGCGGCGGGGATCTGGAAACACCATATATTTT. This chain connects TRBV7-2 to TRBJ1-3; no firm D call. CDR1 and CDR2 (germline): SGHTA, FQGNSA. Trimming removed 4 bases from V and 1 base from J, with 11 bases in between. There are 15 residues in the CDR3. Combining the CDR3 with reference TRBV7-2 and TRBJ1-3 gives the whole variable domain GAGVSQSPSNKVTEKGKDVELRCDPISGHTALYWYRQSLGQGLEFLIYFQGNSAPDKSGLPSDRFSAERTGGSVSTLTIQRTQQEDSAVYLCASSSRRGSGNTIYFGEGSWLTVV.

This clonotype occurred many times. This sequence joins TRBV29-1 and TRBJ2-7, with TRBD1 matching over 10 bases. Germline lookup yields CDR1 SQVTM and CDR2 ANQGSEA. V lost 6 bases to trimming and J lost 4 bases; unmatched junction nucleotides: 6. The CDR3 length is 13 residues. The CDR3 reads CSVERDRGYEQYF. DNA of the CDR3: TGCAGCGTGGAGAGGGACAGGGGATACGAGCAGTACTTC.

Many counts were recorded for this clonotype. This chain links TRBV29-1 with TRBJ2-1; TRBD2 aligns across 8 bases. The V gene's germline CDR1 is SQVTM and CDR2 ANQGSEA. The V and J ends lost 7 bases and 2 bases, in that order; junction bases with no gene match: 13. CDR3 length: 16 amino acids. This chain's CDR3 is CSGMSWAGGPYNEQFF. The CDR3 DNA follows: TGCAGCGGTATGAGCTGGGCGGGAGGTCCCTACAATGAGCAGTTCTTC.

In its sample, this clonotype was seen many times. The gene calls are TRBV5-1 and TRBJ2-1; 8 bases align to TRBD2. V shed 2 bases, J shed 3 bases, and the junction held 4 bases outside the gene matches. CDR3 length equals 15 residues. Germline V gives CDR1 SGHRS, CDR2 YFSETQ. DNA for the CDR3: TGCGCCAGCAGCTTCGACGGGGGGGACTACAATGAGCAGTTCTTC. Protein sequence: CASSFDGGDYNEQFF.

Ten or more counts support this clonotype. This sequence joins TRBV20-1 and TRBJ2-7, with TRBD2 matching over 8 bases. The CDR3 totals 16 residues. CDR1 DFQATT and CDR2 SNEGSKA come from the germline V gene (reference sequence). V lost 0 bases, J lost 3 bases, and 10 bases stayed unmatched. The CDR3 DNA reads TGCAGTGCTAGAGAGCCCCGCACTAGCGGCTTCTACGAGCAGTACTTC. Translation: CSAREPRTSGFYEQYF.

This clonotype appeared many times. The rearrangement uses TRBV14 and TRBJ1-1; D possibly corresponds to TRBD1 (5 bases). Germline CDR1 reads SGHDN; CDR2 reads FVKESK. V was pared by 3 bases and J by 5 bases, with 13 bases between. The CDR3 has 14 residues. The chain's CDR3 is CASSQGPMGTEAFF. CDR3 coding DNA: TGTGCCAGCAGCCAGGGACCCATGGGAACTGAAGCTTTCTTT.

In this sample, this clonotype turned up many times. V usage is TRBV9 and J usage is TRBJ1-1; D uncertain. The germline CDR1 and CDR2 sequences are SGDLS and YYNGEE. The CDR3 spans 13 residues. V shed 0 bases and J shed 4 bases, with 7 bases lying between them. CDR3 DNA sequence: TGTGCCAGCAGCGTAGGGTCTAGCACTGAAGCTTTCTTT. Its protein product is CASSVGSSTEAFF. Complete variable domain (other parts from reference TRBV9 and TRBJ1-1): DSGVTQTPKHLITATGQRVTLRCSPRSGDLSVYWYQQSLDQGLQFLIQYYNGEERAKGNILERFSAQQFPDLHSELNLSSLELGDSALYFCASSVGSSTEAFFGQGTRLTVV.

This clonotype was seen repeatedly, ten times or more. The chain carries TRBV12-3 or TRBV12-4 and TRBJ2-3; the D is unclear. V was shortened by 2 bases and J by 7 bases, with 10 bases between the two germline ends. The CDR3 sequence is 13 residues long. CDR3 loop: CASSLLGFNTQYF. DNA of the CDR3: TGTGCCAGCAGTTTACTGGGTTTCAATACGCAGTATTTT.

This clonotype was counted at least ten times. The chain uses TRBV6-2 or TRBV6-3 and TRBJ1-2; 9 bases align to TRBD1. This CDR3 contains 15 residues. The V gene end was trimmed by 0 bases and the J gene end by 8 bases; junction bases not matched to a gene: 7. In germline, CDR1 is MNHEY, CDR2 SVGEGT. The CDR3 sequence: CASSYSSTGGQGYTF. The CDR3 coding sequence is TGTGCCAGCAGTTACTCGAGTACAGGGGGCCAAGGCTACACCTTC.

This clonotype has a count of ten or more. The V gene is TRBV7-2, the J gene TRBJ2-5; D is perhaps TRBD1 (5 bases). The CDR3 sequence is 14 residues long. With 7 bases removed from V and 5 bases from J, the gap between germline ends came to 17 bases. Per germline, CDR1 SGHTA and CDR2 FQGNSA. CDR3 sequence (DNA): TGTGCCAGCATGGTTTCGCCAGGGTTGGAGACCCAGTACTTC. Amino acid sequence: CASMVSPGLETQYF.

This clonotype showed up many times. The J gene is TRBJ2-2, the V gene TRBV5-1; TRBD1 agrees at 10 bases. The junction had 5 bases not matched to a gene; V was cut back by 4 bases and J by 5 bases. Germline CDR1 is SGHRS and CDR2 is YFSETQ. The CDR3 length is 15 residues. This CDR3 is CASSLPGQGTGELFF. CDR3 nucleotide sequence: TGCGCCAGCAGCCTGCCGGGACAGGGGACCGGGGAGCTGTTTTTT.

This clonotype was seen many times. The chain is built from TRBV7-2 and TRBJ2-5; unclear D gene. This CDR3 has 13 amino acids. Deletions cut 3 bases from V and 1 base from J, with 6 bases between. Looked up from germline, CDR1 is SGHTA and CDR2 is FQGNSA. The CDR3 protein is CASSFPPQETQYF. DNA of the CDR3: TGTGCCAGCAGCTTCCCTCCCCAAGAGACCCAGTACTTC. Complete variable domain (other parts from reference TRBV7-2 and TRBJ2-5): GAGVSQSPSNKVTEKGKDVELRCDPISGHTALYWYRQSLGQGLEFLIYFQGNSAPDKSGLPSDRFSAERTGGSVSTLTIQRTQQEDSAVYLCASSFPPQETQYFGPGTRLLVL.

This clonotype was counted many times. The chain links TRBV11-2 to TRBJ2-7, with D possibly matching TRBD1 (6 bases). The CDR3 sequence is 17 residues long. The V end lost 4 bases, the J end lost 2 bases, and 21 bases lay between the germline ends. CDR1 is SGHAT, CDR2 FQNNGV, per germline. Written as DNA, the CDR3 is TGTGCCAGCAGCTCTGGGGGCGGACCCTGGGGCACCTACGAGCAGTACTTC. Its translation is CASSSGGGPWGTYEQYF.

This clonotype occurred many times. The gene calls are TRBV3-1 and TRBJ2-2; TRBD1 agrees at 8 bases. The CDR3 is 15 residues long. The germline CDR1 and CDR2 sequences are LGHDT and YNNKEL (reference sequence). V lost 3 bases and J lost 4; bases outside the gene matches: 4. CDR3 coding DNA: TGTGCCAGCAGCCACGGGACAGGATCCACCGGGGAGCTGTTTTTT. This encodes CASSHGTGSTGELFF.

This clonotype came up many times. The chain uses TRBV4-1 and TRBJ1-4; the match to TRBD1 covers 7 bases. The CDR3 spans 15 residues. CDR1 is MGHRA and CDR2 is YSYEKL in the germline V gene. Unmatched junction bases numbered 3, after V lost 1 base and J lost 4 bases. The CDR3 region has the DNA TGCGCCAGCAGCCAAGGGGCAGGGGGTAATGAAAAACTGTTTTTT. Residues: CASSQGAGGNEKLFF.